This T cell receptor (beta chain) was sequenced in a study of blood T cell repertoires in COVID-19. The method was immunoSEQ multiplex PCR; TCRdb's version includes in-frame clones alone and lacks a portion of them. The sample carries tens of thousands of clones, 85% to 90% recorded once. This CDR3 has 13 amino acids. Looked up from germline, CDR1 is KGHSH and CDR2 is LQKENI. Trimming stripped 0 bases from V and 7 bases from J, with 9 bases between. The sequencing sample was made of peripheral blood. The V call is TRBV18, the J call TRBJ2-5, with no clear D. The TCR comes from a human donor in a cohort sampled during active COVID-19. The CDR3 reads CASSPPSLGTQYF. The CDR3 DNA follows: TGTGCCAGCTCACCACCGAGTCTAGGGACCCAGTACTTC.